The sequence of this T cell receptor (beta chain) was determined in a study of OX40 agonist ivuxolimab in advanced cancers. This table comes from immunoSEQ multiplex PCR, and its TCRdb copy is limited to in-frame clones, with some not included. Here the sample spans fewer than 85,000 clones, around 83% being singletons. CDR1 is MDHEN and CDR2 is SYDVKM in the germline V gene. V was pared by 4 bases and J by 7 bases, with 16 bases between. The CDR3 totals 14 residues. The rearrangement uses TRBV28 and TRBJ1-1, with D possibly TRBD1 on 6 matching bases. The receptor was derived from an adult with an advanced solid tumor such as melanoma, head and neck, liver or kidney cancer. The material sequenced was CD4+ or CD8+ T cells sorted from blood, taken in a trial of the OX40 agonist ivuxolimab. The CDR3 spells CASSSTPKTGEAFF. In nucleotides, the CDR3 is TGTGCCAGCAGTTCGACGCCCAAGACAGGTGAAGCTTTCTTT. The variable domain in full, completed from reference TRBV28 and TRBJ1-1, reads DVKVTQSSRYLVKRTGEKVFLECVQDMDHENMFWYRQDPGLGLRLIYFSYDVKMKEKGDIPEGYSVSREKKERFSLILESASTNQTSMYLCASSSTPKTGEAFFGQGTRLTVV.